This is a list of T cell receptor beta chains from one sample in a study of T cell responses to AZD1222 COVID-19 vaccine. TCRdb keeps only in-frame clones here, not all; method: immunoSEQ multiplex PCR. The data contain 120,000 or so clones, about 88% of them singletons. Sequences were derived from peripheral blood, sampled on day 0 of MenACWY control vaccination. These receptors all stem from an adult in good health. CDR3s include the opening cysteine and the closing phenylalanine or tryptophan. Fields, in order: D gene, J gene, clone size, V gene, CDR3 protein, CDR3 DNA. A D gene is named only where the DNA matches it firmly. Not all rows give a size; the values are once, few, many and, for expanded clones, a class.

TRBD2 TRBJ2-3 NA TRBV19 CASTREGASGSPSTDTQYF TGTGCCAGTACCCGGGAAGGGGCTAGCGGGAGTCCTAGCACAGATACGCAGTATTTT
NA TRBJ2-7 NA TRBV10-3 CAISEPNVRYEQYF TGTGCCATCAGTGAGCCGAATGTACGGTACGAGCAGTACTTC
TRBD1 TRBJ1-5 NA TRBV4-2 CASSAGQGHQPQHF TGTGCCAGCAGCGCGGGACAGGGGCATCAGCCCCAGCATTTT
TRBD2 TRBJ2-1 NA TRBV11-2 CASSLGGREQFF TGTGCCAGCAGCTTAGGCGGGAGGGAGCAGTTCTTC
TRBD2 TRBJ2-1 NA TRBV19 CASSIPPTSGNEQFF TGTGCCAGTAGTATCCCACCGACTAGCGGCAATGAGCAGTTCTTC
NA TRBJ2-7 NA TRBV19 CASNGGAGLYEQYF TGTGCCAGTAATGGCGGAGCGGGCTTATACGAGCAGTACTTC
TRBD1 TRBJ2-7 NA TRBV6-5 CASTRGTGVYEQYF TGTGCCAGCACTCGGGGCACAGGGGTCTACGAGCAGTACTTC
NA TRBJ1-1 NA TRBV7-9 CASSLFGSTEAFF TGTGCCAGCAGCTTATTTGGTAGCACTGAAGCTTTCTTT
NA TRBJ1-2 NA TRBV28 CASSDGGGYTF TGTGCCAGCTCGGACGGGGGTGGCTACACCTTC
NA TRBJ1-1 NA TRBV28 CATKVGGTTEAFF TGTGCCACTAAGGTCGGGGGGACCACTGAAGCTTTCTTT
NA TRBJ1-1 NA TRBV7-2 CASSPGTNTEAFF TGTGCCAGCAGCCCCGGGACGAACACTGAAGCTTTCTTT
NA TRBJ1-2 NA TRBV7-9 CATVRTAYGYTF TGTGCCACCGTCAGGACAGCCTATGGCTACACCTTC
NA TRBJ2-7 NA TRBV5-1 CASTPLALASSYEQYF TGCGCCAGCACCCCTCTGGCTCTAGCGTCCTCCTACGAGCAGTACTTC
NA TRBJ2-5 NA TRBV25-1 CASSKAGQETQYF TGTGCCAGCAGTAAAGCAGGACAAGAGACCCAGTACTTC
TRBD2 TRBJ2-1 many TRBV7-8 CASSPGLAVINEQFF TGTGCCAGCAGCCCGGGACTAGCGGTGATCAATGAGCAGTTCTTC
NA TRBJ2-2 NA TRBV5-1 CASSFDRPRGELFF TGCGCCAGCAGCTTTGACAGGCCTAGGGGGGAGCTGTTTTTT
TRBD1 TRBJ1-2 NA TRBV28 CASSSSGTGAGYTF TGTGCCAGCAGTAGCTCCGGGACAGGGGCGGGATACACCTTC
NA TRBJ2-5 once TRBV6-4 CASSELGKRETQYF TGTGCCAGCAGTGAGCTCGGGAAGAGGGAGACCCAGTACTTC
TRBD1 TRBJ2-1 NA TRBV10-2 CASSESRDRVNEQFF TGCGCCAGCAGTGAGTCTCGCGACAGGGTGAATGAGCAGTTCTTC
NA TRBJ2-7 NA TRBV19 CASSQVPAREQYF TGTGCCAGCTCACAAGTGCCCGCGCGGGAGCAGTACTTC
NA TRBJ1-3 NA TRBV30 CAAPGTGNTIYF TGTGCCGCTCCCGGGACTGGAAACACCATATATTTT
TRBD1 TRBJ1-5 NA TRBV2 CASRETTGGNQPQHF TGTGCCAGCAGAGAGACGACAGGGGGCAATCAGCCCCAGCATTTT
NA TRBJ1-5 NA TRBV18 CASSPFQPQNGQPQHF TGTGCCAGCTCACCTTTTCAGCCCCAAAACGGGCAGCCCCAGCATTTT
NA TRBJ2-2 NA TRBV9 CASSALGGTGELFF TGTGCCAGCAGCGCTTTAGGGGGGACCGGGGAGCTGTTTTTT
NA TRBJ2-1 NA TRBV9 CASSGGGSYNEQFF TGTGCCAGCAGCGGAGGCGGCTCATACAATGAGCAGTTCTTC
TRBD1 TRBJ1-4 NA TRBV5-4 CASSSPGTGVEKLFF TGTGCCAGCAGCTCCCCTGGGACAGGGGTTGAAAAACTGTTTTTT
TRBD2 TRBJ2-7 NA TRBV5-1 CASGRGAGGPYEQYF TGCGCCAGCGGTCGGGGTGCGGGAGGGCCCTACGAGCAGTACTTC
NA TRBJ1-2 once TRBV5-6 CASTPQAGGYTF TGTGCCAGCACTCCCCAGGCCGGGGGCTACACCTTC
TRBD2 TRBJ2-7 few TRBV14 CASSHGLAGVPYEQYF TGTGCCAGCAGCCATGGACTAGCGGGAGTTCCGTACGAGCAGTACTTC
NA TRBJ2-1 NA TRBV4-1 CASSQGSIYNEQFF TGCGCCAGCAGCCAAGGATCCATCTACAATGAGCAGTTCTTC
TRBD1 TRBJ1-1 NA TRBV6-6 CASSSLGTGNTEAFF TGTGCCAGCAGTTCCCTAGGGACAGGGAACACTGAAGCTTTCTTT
NA TRBJ2-1 NA TRBV9 CASSVGGTYNEQFF TGTGCCAGCAGCGTCGGGGGAACCTACAATGAGCAGTTCTTC
TRBD1 TRBJ1-1 NA TRBV28 CASSRDRVNTEAFF TGTGCCAGCAGTCGGGACAGGGTGAACACTGAAGCTTTCTTT
TRBD1 TRBJ1-5 NA TRBV6-5 CASSYSNRGTGQPQHF TGTGCCAGCAGTTACTCGAACAGGGGGACGGGTCAGCCCCAGCATTTT
TRBD2 TRBJ2-7 once TRBV7-8 CASSLGLAASYEQYF TGTGCCAGCAGCTTAGGACTAGCGGCTTCCTACGAGCAGTACTTC
TRBD2 TRBJ2-1 NA TRBV5-1 CASSLNLGGSGNEQFF TGCGCCAGCAGCTTGAACCTCGGGGGTAGCGGGAATGAGCAGTTCTTC
NA TRBJ1-1 NA TRBV5-4 CASSPSALNTEAFF TGTGCCAGCAGCCCGTCGGCCTTGAACACTGAAGCTTTCTTT
NA TRBJ1-2 NA TRBV29-1 CSAWTVKGYTF TGCAGCGCCTGGACAGTGAAGGGCTACACCTTC
TRBD1 TRBJ2-2 NA TRBV6-5 CASNRGYTGELFF TGTGCCAGCAACAGGGGGTACACCGGGGAGCTGTTTTTT
NA TRBJ2-1 NA TRBV3-1/TRBV3-2 CASSQRTVSRGEQFF TGTGCCAGCAGCCAAAGGACAGTTTCGAGAGGGGAGCAGTTCTTC
TRBD2 TRBJ2-7 NA TRBV5-1 CASSLGLAGLEQYF TGCGCCAGCAGCTTGGGACTAGCGGGACTGGAGCAGTACTTC
NA TRBJ2-3 NA TRBV7-2 CASSLRASTDTQYF TGTGCCAGCAGTCTTAGGGCTAGCACAGATACGCAGTATTTT
TRBD2 TRBJ2-1 once TRBV28 CASRLAGDEQFF TGTGCCAGCAGATTAGCGGGAGATGAGCAGTTCTTC
NA TRBJ2-5 NA TRBV5-4 CASRPEQLQETQYF TGTGCCAGCAGGCCAGAGCAGCTCCAAGAGACCCAGTACTTC
NA TRBJ1-3 NA TRBV5-6 CASSLEGVGSGNTIYF TGTGCCAGCAGCTTGGAGGGTGTCGGCTCTGGAAACACCATATATTTT
NA TRBJ1-1 NA TRBV5-1 CASSRTTAEAFF TGCGCCAGCAGCCGCACTACCGCTGAAGCTTTCTTT